Listed below are T cell receptor beta chains from one sample, sequenced in a study of blood T cell repertoires in COVID-19. This table comes from immunoSEQ multiplex PCR, and its TCRdb copy is limited to in-frame clones, with some not included. The sample lists over 250,000 clones, approximately 84% occurring once. Material for sequencing was peripheral blood. These receptors all stem from a human donor with COVID-19, enrolled during active disease. The donor label of this sample is uncertain. CDR3s include the opening cysteine and the closing phenylalanine or tryptophan. Each record gives: CDR3 protein, CDR3 DNA, D gene, V gene, J gene. A D gene is named only where the DNA matches it firmly.

CDR3aa: CASSLVTGKETQYF; CDR3nt: TGTGCCAGCAGCTTAGTTACAGGGAAAGAGACCCAGTACTTC; d_gene: NA; v_gene: TRBV7-6; j_gene: TRBJ2-5
CDR3aa: CASSPGQGSGNTIYF; CDR3nt: TGTGCCAGCAGTCCGGGACAGGGATCGGGAAACACCATATATTTT; d_gene: TRBD1; v_gene: TRBV2; j_gene: TRBJ1-3
CDR3aa: CASSPRRDRGYGYTF; CDR3nt: TGTGCCAGCAGTCCGCGCCGGGACAGGGGGTATGGCTACACCTTC; d_gene: TRBD1; v_gene: TRBV27; j_gene: TRBJ1-2
CDR3aa: CASSLTSGNIQYF; CDR3nt: TGTGCCAGCAGCTTGACTAGCGGAAACATTCAGTACTTC; d_gene: TRBD2; v_gene: TRBV7-9; j_gene: TRBJ2-4
CDR3aa: CATRGDSYEQYF; CDR3nt: TGTGCCACCAGAGGAGACAGTTACGAGCAGTACTTC; d_gene: NA; v_gene: TRBV24-1; j_gene: TRBJ2-7
CDR3aa: CASRREGNTGELFF; CDR3nt: TGTGCCAGCAGGCGGGAGGGGAACACCGGGGAGCTGTTTTTT; d_gene: TRBD2; v_gene: TRBV2; j_gene: TRBJ2-2
CDR3aa: CATSREGAEGNTIYF; CDR3nt: TGTGCCACCAGCAGAGAGGGGGCGGAAGGAAACACCATATATTTT; d_gene: NA; v_gene: TRBV15; j_gene: TRBJ1-3
CDR3aa: CASSLSSPGTYYEQYF; CDR3nt: TGTGCCAGCAGTTTGTCCTCACCGGGAACCTACTACGAGCAGTACTTC; d_gene: NA; v_gene: TRBV27; j_gene: TRBJ2-7
CDR3aa: CAWSLHPGLAAYNEQFF; CDR3nt: TGTGCCTGGAGTCTCCACCCGGGACTAGCGGCCTACAATGAGCAGTTCTTC; d_gene: TRBD2; v_gene: TRBV30; j_gene: TRBJ2-1
CDR3aa: CASSYRDKYNEQFF; CDR3nt: TGTGCCAGCAGTTACCGGGACAAATACAATGAGCAGTTCTTC; d_gene: NA; v_gene: TRBV6-5; j_gene: TRBJ2-1